The clone carrying this TCR beta chain occurred a few times. Treatment of the sample: some 20 received Ad26.COV2.S at low or high dose, single or two shots; roughly five received placebo; per-sample allocation not given. Samples came from day 63 after the first vaccine or placebo injection. This sample is part of a study of Ad26.COV2.S vaccination and SARS-CoV-2 variants. Study-wide context: A participant enrolled in the COV1001 Ad26.COV2.S trial arm provided the sample.

Some clones are missing from TCRdb's copy, which holds only in-frame ones; the method was immunoSEQ multiplex PCR. The sample contains about 350,000 clones, 70% to 90% of which appear only once. Germline values: CDR1 MDHEN, CDR2 SYDVKM. Between the trimmed V and J ends, which lost 2 bases and 3 bases, there was a span of 23 bases. The CDR3 spans 19 residues. The sample here was peripheral blood, taken in a trial of Ad26.COV2.S vaccine versus placebo. The chain links TRBV28 to TRBJ2-1, with D perhaps matching TRBD1 (6 bases). This receptor was obtained from a person between 18 and 65 years old who received the Ad26.COV2.S COVID-19 vaccine or a placebo. The CDR3 spells CASSLRSGARGKYYNEQFF. CDR3 sequence (DNA): TGTGCCAGCAGTTTACGGTCAGGGGCGAGAGGGAAGTACTACAATGAGCAGTTCTTC.